The source of this TCR beta chain is a study of shared clonotypes between healthy human individuals. A word on this clone: The antigen is not known.

Clones were read by immunoSEQ multiplex PCR, and TCRdb kept only the in-frame ones, dropping some. The profile covers approximately 1.5 million clones, with approximately 98% appearing a single time and 0.4% to 0.55% taken by the ten largest. Study-level points and caveats: Depth was large, yet rarefaction showed that sorted-subset sequencing was incomplete. About 5% was the fraction of naive CD4 clonotypes found shared across a few donors.

This CDR3 comprises 14 residues. Trimming pared 3 bases from V and 4 bases from J, leaving 12 bases between. Germline V gene data show CDR1 as SEHNR and CDR2 as FQNEAQ (reference sequence). This chain links TRBV7-9 with TRBJ2-5; D possibly corresponds to TRBD2 (5 bases). The receptor's source is a man aged 30-40 years in good health. The sample was naive CD4+ T cells sorted from blood. The subset is: CD45RA+ positively selected. Written as DNA, the CDR3 is TGTGCCAGCAGCTTCCGGGGAATCGGAGAGACCCAGTACTTC. Amino acids: CASSFRGIGETQYF.